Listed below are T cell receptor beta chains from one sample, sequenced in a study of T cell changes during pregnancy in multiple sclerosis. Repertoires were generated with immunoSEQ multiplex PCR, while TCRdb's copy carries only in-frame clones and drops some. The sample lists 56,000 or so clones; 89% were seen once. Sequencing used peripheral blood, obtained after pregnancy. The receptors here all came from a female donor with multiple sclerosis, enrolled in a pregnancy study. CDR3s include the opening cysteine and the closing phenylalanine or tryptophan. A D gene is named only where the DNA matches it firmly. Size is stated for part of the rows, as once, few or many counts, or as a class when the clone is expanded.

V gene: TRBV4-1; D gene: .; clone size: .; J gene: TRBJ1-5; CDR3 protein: CASSQAPGRVSNQPQHF; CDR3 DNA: TGCGCCAGCAGCCAAGCTCCAGGGAGGGTTAGCAATCAGCCCCAGCATTTT
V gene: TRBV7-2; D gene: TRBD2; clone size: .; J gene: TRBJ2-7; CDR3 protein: CASSLSGGVSYEQYF; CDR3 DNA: TGTGCCAGCAGCTTATCGGGGGGTGTCTCCTACGAGCAGTACTTC
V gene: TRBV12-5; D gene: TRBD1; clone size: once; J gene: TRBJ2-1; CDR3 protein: CASGLDRGQGYNEQFF; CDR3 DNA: TGTGCTAGTGGTTTGGACCGCGGACAGGGCTACAATGAGCAGTTCTTC
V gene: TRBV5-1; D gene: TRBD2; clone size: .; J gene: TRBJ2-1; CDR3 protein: CASSFLAGDYNEQFF; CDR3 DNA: TGCGCCAGCAGCTTCCTAGCGGGGGATTACAATGAGCAGTTCTTC
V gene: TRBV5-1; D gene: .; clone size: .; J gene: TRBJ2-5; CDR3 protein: CASSLDTSQETQYF; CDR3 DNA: TGCGCCAGCAGCTTGGATACCAGCCAAGAGACCCAGTACTTC
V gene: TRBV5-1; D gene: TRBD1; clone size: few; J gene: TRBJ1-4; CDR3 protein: CASRAGTGGEKLFF; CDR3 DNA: TGCGCCAGCAGAGCCGGGACAGGGGGTGAAAAACTGTTTTTT
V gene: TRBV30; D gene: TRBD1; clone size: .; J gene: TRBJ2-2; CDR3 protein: CARRTTGAGELFF; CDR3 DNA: TGTGCCCGCCGAACCACAGGGGCCGGGGAGCTGTTTTTT
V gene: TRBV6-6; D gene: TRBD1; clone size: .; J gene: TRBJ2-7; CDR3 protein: CASSPNRGRVGEQYF; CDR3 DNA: TGTGCCAGCAGTCCGAACAGGGGGCGCGTGGGCGAGCAGTACTTC
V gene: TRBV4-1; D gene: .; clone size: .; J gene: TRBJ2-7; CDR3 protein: CASSPSIALYYEQYF; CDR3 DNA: TGCGCCAGCAGCCCCTCGATCGCGCTCTACTACGAGCAGTACTTC
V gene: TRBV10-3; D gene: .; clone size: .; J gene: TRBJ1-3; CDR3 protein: CITRTSSGNTIYF; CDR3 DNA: TGTATAACCAGGACTAGCTCTGGAAACACCATATATTTT
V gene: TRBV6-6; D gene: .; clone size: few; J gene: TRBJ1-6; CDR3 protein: CASSSGTYNSPLHF; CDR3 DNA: TGTGCCAGCAGTTCAGGGACTTATAATTCACCCCTCCACTTT
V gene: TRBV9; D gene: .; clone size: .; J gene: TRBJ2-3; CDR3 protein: CASSVLGTGRYTQYF; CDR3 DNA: TGTGCCAGCAGCGTCTTAGGAACAGGGCGATATACGCAGTATTTT
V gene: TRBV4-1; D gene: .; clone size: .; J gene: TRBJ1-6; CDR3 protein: CASSLANFLGSSYNSPLHF; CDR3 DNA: TGCGCCAGCAGCCTAGCCAACTTTTTAGGGAGCTCCTATAATTCACCCCTCCACTTT
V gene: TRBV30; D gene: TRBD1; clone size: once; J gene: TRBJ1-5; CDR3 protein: CAWRGTGGNQPQHF; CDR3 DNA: TGTGCCTGGAGGGGGACAGGGGGCAATCAGCCCCAGCATTTT
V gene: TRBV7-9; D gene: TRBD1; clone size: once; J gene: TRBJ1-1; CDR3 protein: CASSGQGARMNTEAFF; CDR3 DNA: TGTGCCAGCAGCGGACAGGGGGCTCGAATGAACACTGAAGCTTTCTTT
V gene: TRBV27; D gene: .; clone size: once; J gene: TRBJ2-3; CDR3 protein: CASSPERIGTLSTDTQYF; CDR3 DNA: TGTGCCAGCAGCCCGGAGCGCATTGGGACTCTTAGCACAGATACGCAGTATTTT
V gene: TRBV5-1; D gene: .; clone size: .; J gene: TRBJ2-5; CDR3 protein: CASSPSPGAETQYF; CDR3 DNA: TGCGCCAGCAGCCCTTCACCCGGTGCTGAGACCCAGTACTTC